Reported below is one TCR beta chain. Its antigen is not yet known. Base qualities were left out, and no much larger clone turns up one base away. The cohort was made up of 666 healthy bone marrow donors. Cohort members were all nominally healthy when sampled, although unrecorded immune exposures were likely present. The donor tested CMV seropositive and was one of the 289 seropositive cohort members. A peripheral blood sample was collected from each donor, and TCR beta sequencing was performed on peripheral blood mononuclear cells. Genomic DNA was extracted from the blood cell samples with the Qiagen DNeasy Blood Extraction Kit. The data belong to a study of cytomegalovirus exposure and HLA in healthy donors (dated by TCRdb to 2016 to 2017). About the study as a whole: An earlier analysis of several hundred of the donors reported about 250 Gb of sequence data and about 100 million unique TCR beta sequences from 150 million to 200 million T cells. An early release that covered several hundred HLA-typed donors contained 250 to 350 gigabases of sequencing data and tens of millions of unique TCR sequences. Among the roughly 410 genotyped donors, approximately 77% belonged to the genetic ancestry cluster associated with self-reported Caucasian donors. The study aimed to test whether signatures of past pathogen exposure could be identified by cataloging public T cell receptors. The study used immunosequencing to profile the T cell repertoires of 666 subjects and linked those repertoires to cytomegalovirus serostatus. In addition to the first cohort of 650 to 800 subjects, a separate validation cohort of about 120 different subjects was used. To predict cytomegalovirus infection status, the study brought together high-throughput TCR immunosequencing, statistical association of individual TCRs with disease status, and machine learning. In a later analysis, previously published TCR beta repertoires from 500 to 750 donors were re-analyzed and high-resolution HLA genotyping was added so that TCR occurrence patterns could be studied. Rather than using new phenotypic data, the later analysis identified candidate immune exposures from TCR beta sequences and from how often those sequences occurred across donors. In an earlier analysis of several hundred of the donors, high-throughput TCR beta sequencing was used to judge whether each TCR beta V gene segment behaved as functional or pseudogenic. Donor age, sex, ethnicity and CMV serostatus were collected together with the repertoire data. A later genetic analysis took genome-wide SNP genotypes for 398 of the 666 donors and used that subset as a discovery cohort. All discovery cohort repertoires had been generated using a single sequencing platform. HLA typing included class I and class II loci at four-digit resolution. Typing coverage varied by locus: roughly 629-640 donors for A, B, C, DRB1 and DQB1; approximately 500 for DQA1; around 570 for DPA1; roughly 450 for DPB1. Because of strong linkage in the cohort, five DR-DQ haplotypes were treated as single units for association and clustering. Across 398 genotyped donors of the cohort, an average of approximately 200,000 unique TCR beta nucleotide sequences per donor were sequenced, and roughly 17% of those sequences were non-productive. Paper-wide results and their limitations: Strong co-occurrence of HLA alleles, especially DR and DQ, made assigning TCR associations to individual alleles difficult. A later genetic analysis reported fewer N-insertions in productive TCRs among donors in an Asian-associated ancestry cluster than the roughly 700-donor mean. Linkage disequilibrium might explain the correlated functional status among segregating V segments, but an unknown experimental factor could not be ruled out. Most TCR sequences were observed very rarely across donors, whereas some public TCRs were present in many individuals. In both the original and validation cohorts, the classifier was reported to diagnose cytomegalovirus status with high specificity and sensitivity. In an earlier analysis of around 600 of the donors, most TCR beta V segments appeared in productive rearrangements about 87% or about 30% of the time, broadly matching IMGT annotations. In the study, about 150 TCR beta chains were listed as associated with cytomegalovirus. In a later analysis, HLA-associated TCR beta chains showed more clonal expansion and lower generation probabilities than non-associated chains that were equally common. The earlier analysis of some 540 of the donors excluded roughly 17 rarely observed V segments, including chromosome 9 orphons, because counts were too low. A further reported finding was that TCR beta sequences accurately predicted the HLA-A and HLA-B alleles for most subjects in the first cohort. Presence/absence analyses assumed roughly uniform sequencing depth across donors, an assumption that may not hold. A later analysis associated 15,000 or so TCR beta sequences with specific HLA alleles at a false discovery rate of 0.05. An association between a missense DCLRE1C variant and V-gene and J-gene trimming of TCR beta chains was found in a later genetic analysis and replicated in an independent cohort. According to a later analysis, parvovirus B19, influenza, CMV and Epstein-Barr virus appeared linked to several top co-occurrence clusters. According to the authors, the approach could potentially be generalized to other disease states and immunological phenotypes. A group of highly shared sequence variants was considered likely to be a technical artifact of the sequencing pipeline. A few of the identified cytomegalovirus-associated TCR beta chains were confirmed in vitro to be specific for cytomegalovirus antigens. In a later analysis, most CMV-associated TCR beta chains were found to appear HLA-restricted, with HLA associations seemingly driven largely by CMV exposure. A later analysis found that TCR association rates varied across HLA loci, with DRB1 alleles showing the most associated TCRs and HLA-C alleles the fewest. Because HLA typing was missing for some donors at each locus, association tests included only the typed subset. In this cohort, only TCR beta chains were sequenced, and detectable features were limited by the absence of alpha or paired-chain data. Immune exposure information for the cohort was limited to CMV serostatus. Some IMGT-functional V segments, including TRBV6-2 and TRBV6-3, could not be told apart with the 87-base-pair reads, so those segments were excluded.

CDR3 length: 11 amino acids, cysteine to phenylalanine. The entry retains the CDR3 DNA only, 33 bases that are in frame from base 1. Per the germline V gene (reference sequence), LNHDA is the CDR1 and SQIVND is the CDR2. Receptor libraries were prepared by the immunoSEQ multiplex PCR assay. The multiplex PCR relied on a mix of 60 forward primers for TCR Vbeta segments and 13 reverse primers for TCR Jbeta segments. A multiplex PCR assay on genomic DNA amplified the CDR3 region of rearranged TCR beta genes. On the Illumina HiSeq System, the amplified TCR beta libraries were sequenced as 87-base-pair reads. As for how the authors treated the data: A later analysis counted about 80 million unique TCR beta chains across the 550 to 800 repertoires, and 10 million to 12 million of these chains were shared by at least two donors. Raw reads were error-corrected and collapsed into unique sequences with a nearest-neighbor algorithm that merged closely related sequences to remove PCR and sequencing errors. To assign V, D and J gene segments, CDR3 sequences were aligned to IMGT reference sequences. For a sequence to be retained, a match of at least six nucleotides was required to both a V gene segment and a J gene segment. Rearrangements were called productive when the CDR3 lacked stop codons and stayed in frame with V and J; all others were non-productive. Following IMGT convention, CDR3 was defined as the stretch from the second conserved V-encoded cysteine up to the conserved J-encoded phenylalanine. The earlier analysis of about 530 of the donors excluded any sequence lacking an unambiguous match to a single V gene segment. An earlier analysis of several hundred of the donors classified V segments as functional when productive rearrangements were above 56.7% and as segregating when the standard deviation between donors was above 5%. A statistical classification framework was built to diagnose cytomegalovirus status from the catalog of TCR beta chain sequences. A later analysis assigned V and J genes by comparing TCR nucleotide sequences with IMGT/GENE-DB human TR gene sequences. In a later analysis, CDR3 sequences and most-parsimonious VDJ recombination scenarios were assigned using the TCRdist pipeline. In a later analysis, each TCR beta chain was defined by its CDR3 amino acid sequence together with its V-gene family, and reads lacking a unique V-gene family were excluded. As a way to deal with suspected cross-contamination and a sequencing artifact, a later analysis dropped 450 to 700 nucleotide sequences that were highly shared and had low generation probability. In a later analysis, a clonal expansion index for each public chain was calculated from normalized within-repertoire ranks of inferred template counts. Generation probabilities in a later analysis came from a VDJ recombination model fitted to out-of-frame rearrangements, and those results were checked against IGoR. In a later analysis, TCR-TCR, TCR-HLA and TCR-CMV co-occurrence was scored with hypergeometric tests, and a repertoire-size bias correction was applied to TCR pairs. False discovery rates were estimated in a later analysis by permuting HLA or CMV assignments 20 times. In a later analysis, co-occurring TCRs were grouped with DBSCAN, and TCRdist sequence similarity was added when clustering was performed within HLA-allele-positive subsets. Repertoires with fewer than 30,000 or more than 120,000 public chains were left out of co-occurrence clustering, as were a few repertoires with anomalous nucleotide sharing. TCRdb obtained this table from immuneACCESS and retained in-frame rearrangements with V and J assigned. These tables miss some clones; where compared with another copy, unresolved V genes account for less than half of the shortfall, and the remainder is unexplained. V and J calls and clone size are given by that table; D and trimming were obtained from the DNA. This sample gives some 70,000 clones in total; around 77% of them show up just once. The ten largest account for 5% of the sample.

The sequence came from a male donor in good health and CMV-seropositive. The sequence joins TRBV19 to TRBJ1-3, with no confidently assigned D gene. Sequenced: PBMCs. The CDR3 corresponds to CGTLRGNTIYF. At the DNA level, the sequence is TGTGGAACACTAAGGGGAAACACCATATATTTT.